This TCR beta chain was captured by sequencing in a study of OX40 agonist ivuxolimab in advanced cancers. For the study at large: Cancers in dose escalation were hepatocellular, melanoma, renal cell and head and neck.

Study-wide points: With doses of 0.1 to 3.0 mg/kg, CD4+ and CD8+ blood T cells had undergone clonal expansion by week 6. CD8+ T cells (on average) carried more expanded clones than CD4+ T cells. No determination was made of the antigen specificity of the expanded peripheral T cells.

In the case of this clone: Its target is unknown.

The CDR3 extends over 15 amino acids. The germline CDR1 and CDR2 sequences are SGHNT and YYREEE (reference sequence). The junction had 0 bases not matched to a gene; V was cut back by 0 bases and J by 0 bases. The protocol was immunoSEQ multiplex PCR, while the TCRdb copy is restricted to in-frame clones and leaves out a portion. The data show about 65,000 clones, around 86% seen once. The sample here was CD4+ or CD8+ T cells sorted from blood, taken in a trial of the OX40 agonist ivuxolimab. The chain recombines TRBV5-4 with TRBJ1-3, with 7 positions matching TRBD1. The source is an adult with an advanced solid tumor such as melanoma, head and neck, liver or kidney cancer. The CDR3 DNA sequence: TGTGCCAGCAGCTTGGCAGGGGGCTCTGGAAACACCATATATTTT. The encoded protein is CASSLAGGSGNTIYF. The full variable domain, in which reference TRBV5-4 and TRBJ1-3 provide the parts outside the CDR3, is ETGVTQSPTHLIKTRGQQVTLRCSSQSGHNTVSWYQQALGQGPQFIFQYYREEENGRGNFPPRFSGLQFPNYSSELNVNALELDDSALYLCASSLAGGSGNTIYFGEGSWLTVV.